Listed below are T cell receptor beta chains from one sample, sequenced in a study of molecular identifiers for immune sequencing clone quantification. TCRdb reanalysed the PCR reads using MiXCR and keeps one entry per CDR3 protein. The table includes hundreds of thousands of distinct CDR3 sequences, roughly 25% detected once. The sample consisted of naive CD8+ T cells from blood, with Jurkat cell RNA spiked in. The receptors originated from a human donor in good health. Some libraries in this study had Jurkat cell RNA spiked in. CDR3s include the opening cysteine and the closing phenylalanine or tryptophan. A D gene is named only where the DNA matches it firmly. Rows may omit the clone size; those that give it use once, few, many or a size class.

clone_size: -
j_call: TRBJ2-1
v_call: TRBV3-1
d_call: TRBD2
cdr3_nt: TGTGCCAGCAGCCAAGTGTCCAGCGGGGAGGAATCCTACAATGAGCAGTTCTTC
cdr3_aa: CASSQVSSGEESYNEQFF

clone_size: many
j_call: TRBJ2-7
v_call: TRBV4-3
d_call: TRBD2
cdr3_nt: TGCGCCAGCAGCCAGGACACCGGGACTAGCGGCTACGAGCAGTACTTC
cdr3_aa: CASSQDTGTSGYEQYF

clone_size: -
j_call: TRBJ2-2
v_call: TRBV4-3
d_call: -
cdr3_nt: TGCGCCAGCAGCCAAGTTCACACAAAAACGAACACCGGGGAGCTGTTTTTT
cdr3_aa: CASSQVHTKTNTGELFF

clone_size: many
j_call: TRBJ1-5
v_call: TRBV7-8
d_call: TRBD1
cdr3_nt: TGTGCCAGCAGCTTAGAGGTTCAGGGGGCAGGTCAGCCCCAGCATTTT
cdr3_aa: CASSLEVQGAGQPQHF

clone_size: -
j_call: TRBJ2-7
v_call: TRBV6-2/TRBV6-3
d_call: -
cdr3_nt: TGTGCCAGCACCCACCTCTACGAGCAGTACTTC
cdr3_aa: CASTHLYEQYF

clone_size: -
j_call: TRBJ2-1
v_call: TRBV4-1
d_call: TRBD2
cdr3_nt: TGCGCCAGCAGCCTAAGACTAGCGGATTACGGTGAGCAGTTCTTC
cdr3_aa: CASSLRLADYGEQFF

clone_size: many
j_call: TRBJ2-5
v_call: TRBV29-1
d_call: TRBD2
cdr3_nt: TGCAGCGTTGAGACGCTATATGGGCTAGCGGGAGAAGGGGGACGAGAGACCCAGTACTTC
cdr3_aa: CSVETLYGLAGEGGRETQYF

clone_size: few
j_call: TRBJ1-1
v_call: TRBV4-3
d_call: -
cdr3_nt: TGCGCCAGCAGCCAAGACATAAGGGTGCGGTACACTGAAGCTTTCTTT
cdr3_aa: CASSQDIRVRYTEAFF

clone_size: many
j_call: TRBJ2-3
v_call: TRBV24-1
d_call: TRBD1
cdr3_nt: TGTGCCACCAGTTCTTCCGGGACAGAAAACACAGATACGCAGTATTTT
cdr3_aa: CATSSSGTENTDTQYF

clone_size: -
j_call: TRBJ2-3
v_call: TRBV24-1
d_call: -
cdr3_nt: TGTGCCACCAGTGATCCCCCCCCGGGCAGGGGCGAGGTGGCAGATACGCAGTATTTT
cdr3_aa: CATSDPPPGRGEVADTQYF

clone_size: few
j_call: TRBJ2-3
v_call: TRBV6-2/TRBV6-3
d_call: -
cdr3_nt: TGTGCCAGCAGAAACAGGGTGACAGATACGCAGTATTTT
cdr3_aa: CASRNRVTDTQYF